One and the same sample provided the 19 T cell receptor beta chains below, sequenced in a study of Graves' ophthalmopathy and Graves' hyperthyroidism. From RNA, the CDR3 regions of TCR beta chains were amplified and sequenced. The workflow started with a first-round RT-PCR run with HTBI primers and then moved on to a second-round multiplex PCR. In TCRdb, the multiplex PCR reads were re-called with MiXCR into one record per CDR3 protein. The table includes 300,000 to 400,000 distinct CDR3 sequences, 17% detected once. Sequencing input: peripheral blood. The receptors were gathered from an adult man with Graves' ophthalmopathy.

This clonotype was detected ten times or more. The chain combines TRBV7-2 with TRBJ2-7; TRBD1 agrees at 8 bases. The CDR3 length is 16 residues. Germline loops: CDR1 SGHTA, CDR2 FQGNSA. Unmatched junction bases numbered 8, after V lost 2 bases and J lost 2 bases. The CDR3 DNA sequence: TGTGCCAGCAGCTTATACGGGACAGGTGGTCCCTACGAGCAGTACTTC. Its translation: CASSLYGTGGPYEQYF.

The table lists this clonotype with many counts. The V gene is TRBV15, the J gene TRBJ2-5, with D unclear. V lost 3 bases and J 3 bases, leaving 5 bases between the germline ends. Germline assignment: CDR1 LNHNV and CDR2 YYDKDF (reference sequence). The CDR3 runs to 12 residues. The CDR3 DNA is TGTGCCACCAGCAGGGTCGAAGAGACCCAGTACTTC. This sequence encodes CATSRVEETQYF.

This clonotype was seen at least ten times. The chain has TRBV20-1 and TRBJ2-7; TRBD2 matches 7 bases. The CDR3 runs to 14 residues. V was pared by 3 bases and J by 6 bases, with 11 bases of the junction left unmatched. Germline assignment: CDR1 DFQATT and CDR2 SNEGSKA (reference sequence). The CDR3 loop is CSASGGGNQAEQYF. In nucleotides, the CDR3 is TGCAGTGCTAGTGGCGGGGGTAATCAAGCCGAGCAGTACTTC.

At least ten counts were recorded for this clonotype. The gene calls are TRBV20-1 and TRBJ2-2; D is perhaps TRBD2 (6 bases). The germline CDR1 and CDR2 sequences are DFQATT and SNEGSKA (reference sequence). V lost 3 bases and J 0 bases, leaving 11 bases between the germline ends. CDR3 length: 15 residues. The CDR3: CSASGGRANTGELFF. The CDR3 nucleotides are TGCAGTGCTAGCGGGGGACGCGCGAACACCGGGGAGCTGTTTTTT.

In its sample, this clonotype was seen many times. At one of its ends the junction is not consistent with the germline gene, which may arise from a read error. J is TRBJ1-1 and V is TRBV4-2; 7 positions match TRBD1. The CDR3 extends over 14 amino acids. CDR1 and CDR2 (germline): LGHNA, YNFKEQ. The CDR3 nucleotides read TGTGCCAGCGGCCAGGGGGGTATGAACACTGAAGCTTTCTTT. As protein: CASGQGGMNTEAFF.

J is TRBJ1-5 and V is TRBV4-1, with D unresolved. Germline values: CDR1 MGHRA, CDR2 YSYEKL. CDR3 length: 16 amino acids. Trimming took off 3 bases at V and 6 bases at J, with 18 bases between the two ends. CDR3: CASSQVGPGGSQPQHF. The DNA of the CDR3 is TGCGCCAGCAGCCAGGTAGGGCCTGGCGGATCTCAGCCCCAGCATTTT.

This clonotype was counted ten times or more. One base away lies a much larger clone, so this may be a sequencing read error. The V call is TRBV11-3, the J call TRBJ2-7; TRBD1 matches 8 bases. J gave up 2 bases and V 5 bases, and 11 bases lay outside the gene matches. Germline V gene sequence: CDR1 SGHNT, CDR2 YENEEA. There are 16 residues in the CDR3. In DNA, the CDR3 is TGTGCCAGCAGCGCCCCAGACAGGGGATGGCCCTACGAGCAGTACTTC. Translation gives CASSAPDRGWPYEQYF.

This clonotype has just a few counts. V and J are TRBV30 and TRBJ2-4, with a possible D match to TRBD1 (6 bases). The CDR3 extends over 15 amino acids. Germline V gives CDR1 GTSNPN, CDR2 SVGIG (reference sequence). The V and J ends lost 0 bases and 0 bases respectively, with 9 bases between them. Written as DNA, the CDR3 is TGTGCCTGGAGTGTACAGGGTGTAGCCAAAAACATTCAGTACTTC. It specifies CAWSVQGVAKNIQYF.

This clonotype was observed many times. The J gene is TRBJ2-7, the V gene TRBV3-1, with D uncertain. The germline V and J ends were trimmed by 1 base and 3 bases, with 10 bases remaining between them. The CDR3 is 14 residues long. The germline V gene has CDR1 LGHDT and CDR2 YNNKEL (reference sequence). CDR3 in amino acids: CASSQGPLHYEQYF. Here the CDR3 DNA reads TGTGCCAGCAGCCAAGGTCCACTACACTACGAGCAGTACTTC.

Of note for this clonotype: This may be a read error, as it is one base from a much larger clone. The CDR3 DNA reads TGTGCCAGCATCGTGGCCCGGGAGCTGTTTTTT. Its translation is CASIVARELFF. The V call is TRBV7-8, the J call TRBJ2-2; D call uncertain. CDR3 length: 11 amino acids. Trimming removed 7 bases at V and 9 bases at J, with 9 bases between. Germline lookup yields CDR1 SGHVS and CDR2 FQNEAQ.

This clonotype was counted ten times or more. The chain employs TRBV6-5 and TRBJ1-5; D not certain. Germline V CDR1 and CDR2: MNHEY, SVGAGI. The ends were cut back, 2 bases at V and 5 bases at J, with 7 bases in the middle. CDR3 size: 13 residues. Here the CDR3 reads CASSYAPDQPQHF. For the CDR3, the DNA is TGTGCCAGCAGTTACGCCCCTGATCAGCCCCAGCATTTT.

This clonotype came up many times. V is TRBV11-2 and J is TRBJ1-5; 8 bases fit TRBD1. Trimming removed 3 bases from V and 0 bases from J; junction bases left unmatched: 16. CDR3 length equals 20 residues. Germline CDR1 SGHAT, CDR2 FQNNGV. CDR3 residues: CASSFRGTGQASYSNQPQHF. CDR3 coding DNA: TGTGCCAGCAGCTTTAGAGGGACAGGACAGGCTAGTTATAGCAATCAGCCCCAGCATTTT.

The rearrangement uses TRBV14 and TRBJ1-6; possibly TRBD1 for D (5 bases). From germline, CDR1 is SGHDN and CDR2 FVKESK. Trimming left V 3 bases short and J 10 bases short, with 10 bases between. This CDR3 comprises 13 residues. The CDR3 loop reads CASSHRALSPLHF. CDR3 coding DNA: TGTGCCAGCAGCCACAGGGCCCTCTCACCCCTCCACTTT.

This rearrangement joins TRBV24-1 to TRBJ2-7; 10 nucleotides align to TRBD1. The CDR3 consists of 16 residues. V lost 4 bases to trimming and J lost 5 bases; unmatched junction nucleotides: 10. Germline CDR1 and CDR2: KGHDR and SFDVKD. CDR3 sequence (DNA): TGTGCCACCAGTGAAGCCCGGGACAGGGGATACCACGAGCAGTACTTC. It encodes CATSEARDRGYHEQYF.

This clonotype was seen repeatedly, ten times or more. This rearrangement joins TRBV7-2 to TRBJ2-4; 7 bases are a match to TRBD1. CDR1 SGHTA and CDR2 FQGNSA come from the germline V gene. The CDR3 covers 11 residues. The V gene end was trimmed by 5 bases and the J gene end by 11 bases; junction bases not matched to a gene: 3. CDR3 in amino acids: CASSAGTVQYF. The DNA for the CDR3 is TGTGCCAGCAGCGCCGGGACAGTTCAGTACTTC.

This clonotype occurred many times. The CDR3 nucleotides are TGTGCCACCAGCAGGGACAGGGGACCCTCTGGAAACACCATATATTTT. This gives the protein CATSRDRGPSGNTIYF. The gene calls are TRBV15 and TRBJ1-3; 9 bases map to TRBD1. The ends lost 3 bases at V and 0 bases at J; junction bases unmatched: 3. The CDR3 has 16 residues. The germline CDR1 and CDR2 sequences are LNHNV and YYDKDF (reference sequence).

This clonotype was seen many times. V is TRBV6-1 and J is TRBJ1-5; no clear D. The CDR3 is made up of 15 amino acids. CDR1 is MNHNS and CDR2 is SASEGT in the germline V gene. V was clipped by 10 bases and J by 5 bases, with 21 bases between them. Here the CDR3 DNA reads TGTGCCACCGCTTCTGGGCAGGTGATGGATCAGCCCCAGCATTTT. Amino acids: CATASGQVMDQPQHF.

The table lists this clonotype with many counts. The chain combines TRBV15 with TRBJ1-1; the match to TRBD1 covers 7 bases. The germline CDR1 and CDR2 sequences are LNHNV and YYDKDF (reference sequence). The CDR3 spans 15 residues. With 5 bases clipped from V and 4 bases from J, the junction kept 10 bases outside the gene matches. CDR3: CATSPRRGLGTEAFF. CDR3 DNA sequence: TGTGCCACCAGCCCCCGGAGGGGGCTGGGCACTGAAGCTTTCTTT.

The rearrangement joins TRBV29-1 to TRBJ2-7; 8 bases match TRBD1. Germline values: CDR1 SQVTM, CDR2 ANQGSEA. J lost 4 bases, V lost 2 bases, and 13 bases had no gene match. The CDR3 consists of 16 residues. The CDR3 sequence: CSVETIGQGTEYEQYF. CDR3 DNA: TGCAGCGTTGAAACAATCGGACAGGGCACAGAGTACGAGCAGTACTTC.